A single sample is the source of the 26 T cell receptor beta chains below, sequenced in a study of CXCR3-negative and CXCR3-positive naive CD8 T cells (dated by TCRdb to 2018 to 2020). Sequencing instrument: NextSeq 550. The Human TCR Profiling Kit (MiLaboratory) was used to make UMI-labeled 5' RACE TRB cDNA libraries. With the reads reprocessed by TCRdb, a single entry stands for each CDR3 protein sequence and no DNA is reported. The sample table holds roughly 100,000 distinct CDR3 sequences. The ten largest clones represent 0.9% to 1.2% of the sample. The sequenced material came from naive CXCR3- CD8+ T cells from blood. The cell subset or site label, as the study defines it: CD45RO-CCR7+CD27+CD95- naive CD8+ T cells lacking CXCR3 (TNR3-). These TCRs come from a human donor in good health. Some clones in this sample may be carry-over from other donors' samples.

V is TRBV30 and J is TRBJ2-1. The germline CDR1 and CDR2 sequences are GTSNPN and SVGIG (reference sequence). CDR3 length: 11 amino acids. The CDR3 reads CAWSVALEQFF.

The V call is TRBV7-9, the J call TRBJ2-7; the TCRdb call, TRBD1, lacks DNA for checking. The CDR3 consists of 13 residues. Germline assignment: CDR1 SEHNR and CDR2 FQNEAQ (reference sequence). The CDR3 region is CASSPPTGYEQYF.

The chain uses TRBV20-1 and TRBJ2-7; TCRdb lists TRBD2, though no DNA is available to test this call. Germline V CDR1 and CDR2: DFQATT, SNEGSKA (reference sequence). The CDR3 is 13 amino acids. Here the CDR3 reads CSASRQLVYEQYF.

The rearrangement links TRBV25-1 to TRBJ2-1; the TCRdb call, TRBD1, lacks DNA for checking. Germline V gene sequence: CDR1 MGHDK, CDR2 SYGVNS. CDR3 length: 12 amino acids. CDR3 protein: CASSSGGGDQFF.

The rearrangement uses TRBV25-1 and TRBJ2-4; TCRdb's assignment of TRBD1 cannot be checked, as there is no DNA. This CDR3 comprises 11 residues. Per germline, CDR1 MGHDK and CDR2 SYGVNS. The CDR3 here is CASLRGPIQYF.

The chain employs TRBV12-3 or TRBV12-4 and TRBJ2-3; TCRdb calls TRBD2, which cannot be checked without DNA. The CDR3 is made up of 15 amino acids. The CDR3 region is CASSPSLESTDTQYF.

The chain employs TRBV29-1 and TRBJ2-3; the D call of TRBD1 rests on TCRdb alone, since no DNA is present to check it. The CDR3 runs 11 residues. Germline V gene data show CDR1 as SQVTM and CDR2 as ANQGSEA. The CDR3 region is CVIGANGTQYF.

This chain links TRBV20-1 with TRBJ2-5; as DNA is missing, the TRBD2 call by TCRdb cannot be tested. From germline, CDR1 is DFQATT and CDR2 SNEGSKA (reference sequence). CDR3 length: 14 amino acids. CDR3 sequence: CSAISSGPSGTQYF.

CDR3 protein: CASSFPDSGGTEALF. This rearrangement joins TRBV28 to TRBJ1-1. Germline CDR1 MDHEN, CDR2 SYDVKM. The CDR3 totals 15 residues.

This chain uses TRBV7-9 with TRBJ2-5; TCRdb proposes TRBD1, but this gene call is untestable without DNA. CDR1 is SEHNR and CDR2 is FQNEAQ in the germline V gene (reference sequence). The CDR3 covers 13 residues. This chain's CDR3 is CASSPSPRETQYF.

The chain is built from TRBV20-1 and TRBJ2-7; TCRdb picks TRBD1, but there is no DNA to check that call. The CDR3 is 16 amino acids. Germline values: CDR1 DFQATT, CDR2 SNEGSKA (reference sequence). This CDR3 is CSATPSASPGSYEQYF.

The chain joins TRBV6-5 to TRBJ2-1. The CDR3 runs 14 residues. CDR1 MNHEY and CDR2 SVGAGI come from the germline V gene. The CDR3 is CASSYIQEYNEQFF.

This rearrangement joins TRBV21-1 to TRBJ2-5; TCRdb indicates TRBD1, and absent DNA this call remains unverified. TRBV21-1 is a recognized pseudogene. This CDR3 has 23 residues. The CDR3 is CASSTPSPGYNRIRDAMKETQYF.

The gene calls are TRBV7-2 and TRBJ2-1; TCRdb's D call, TRBD2, is unchecked because there is no DNA. The CDR3 totals 20 residues. CDR1 is SGHTA, CDR2 FQGNSA, per germline. Here the CDR3 reads CASTNYPAGLALSSYNEQFF.

The chain couples TRBV7-2 to TRBJ2-5; checking the TCRdb D call of TRBD2 is not possible without DNA. Germline V gene data show CDR1 as SGHTA and CDR2 as FQGNSA. The CDR3 is made up of 14 amino acids. CDR3 protein: CASSSTAGGETQYF. Based on the CDR3 plus reference TRBV7-2 and TRBJ2-5, the full variable domain is GAGVSQSPSNKVTEKGKDVELRCDPISGHTALYWYRQSLGQGLEFLIYFQGNSAPDKSGLPSDRFSAERTGGSVSTLTIQRTQQEDSAVYLCASSSTAGGETQYFGPGTRLLVL.

The genes are TRBV6-6 and TRBJ2-1; TCRdb calls TRBD1, which cannot be checked without DNA. This CDR3 has 14 residues. Germline CDR1 MNHNY, CDR2 SVGAGI (reference sequence). CDR3 sequence reads: CASRRDRDVDEQFF.

The chain combines TRBV15 with TRBJ1-1. Germline V gene lookup returns CDR1 LNHNV and CDR2 YYDKDF (reference sequence). This CDR3 is 13 amino acids long. The CDR3 reads CATSYSFDTEAFF. The whole variable domain, remainder taken from reference TRBV15 and TRBJ1-1, is DAMVIQNPRYQVTQFGKPVTLSCSQTLNHNVMYWYQQKSSQAPKLLFHYYDKDFNNEADTPDNFQSRRPNTSFCFLDIRSPGLGDTAMYLCATSYSFDTEAFFGQGTRLTVV.

This chain uses TRBV7-8 with TRBJ2-3. The V gene's germline CDR1 is SGHVS and CDR2 FQNEAQ. The length of the CDR3 is 14 residues. The CDR3 sequence is CASSPHSSTDTQYF.

The chain joins TRBV7-2 to TRBJ2-5. Germline V gene lookup returns CDR1 SGHTA and CDR2 FQGNSA. CDR3 length: 15 residues. CDR3 protein: CASKKSVGLGETQYF.

V and J are TRBV29-1 and TRBJ1-3; TCRdb's D gene call, TRBD1, goes unchecked for lack of DNA. CDR1 SQVTM and CDR2 ANQGSEA come from the germline V gene. The CDR3 is 15 amino acids. CDR3 amino acids: CSVQPGQSSGNTIYF.

The chain employs TRBV27 and TRBJ2-3; TCRdb names TRBD1, which stays unverified in the absence of DNA. Germline lookup yields CDR1 MNHEY and CDR2 SMNVEV (reference sequence). The length of the CDR3 is 13 residues. The CDR3 protein is CASSTDPGYTQYF.

V gene TRBV6-2 or TRBV6-3 combines with J gene TRBJ2-7; lacking DNA, the TRBD1 call made by TCRdb goes unchecked. This CDR3 contains 12 residues. The germline gives CDR1 MNHEY, CDR2 SVGEGT. The CDR3 is CASSYDSYEQYF.

V is TRBV6-4 and J is TRBJ1-2. This CDR3 is 11 amino acids long. The germline V gene encodes CDR1 MRHNA and CDR2 SNTAGT. The CDR3 sequence: CASSEGSGYTF.

The V call is TRBV29-1, the J call TRBJ2-5; TCRdb calls TRBD1, which cannot be checked without DNA. This CDR3 has 14 residues. Looked up from germline, CDR1 is SQVTM and CDR2 is ANQGSEA. The CDR3 loop is CSVEFAGARETQYF. Filled out from reference TRBV29-1 and TRBJ2-5, the complete variable domain reads SAVISQKPSRDICQRGTSLTIQCQVDSQVTMMFWYRQQPGQSLTLIATANQGSEATYESGFVIDKFPISRPNLTFSTLTVSNMSPEDSSIYLCSVEFAGARETQYFGPGTRLLVL.

The genes are TRBV29-1 and TRBJ2-5; checking the TCRdb D call of TRBD1 is not possible without DNA. This CDR3 region has 15 residues. Germline lookup yields CDR1 SQVTM and CDR2 ANQGSEA. CDR3: CSVEPTRGRAETQYF.

The rearrangement links TRBV4-2 to TRBJ2-1; with no DNA, the TCRdb D assignment of TRBD2 cannot be verified. Per germline, CDR1 LGHNA and CDR2 YNFKEQ. The CDR3 contains 15 residues. CDR3 residues: CASEPGTSGYNEQFF.